Presented here are 20 T cell receptor beta chains from one specimen sequenced in a study of T cells in Graves' hyperthyroidism and ophthalmopathy. Regions amplified from RNA transcripts were the TCR beta CDR3 regions. TCR CDR3 regions were first amplified by RT-PCR with HTBI primers. TCRdb analysed the multiplex PCR reads with MiXCR anew, one entry per CDR3 protein. This sample carries roughly 350,000 distinct CDR3 sequences, approximately 15% of them seen once, and the ten largest clones take around 20%. What was sequenced was blood. The source of these receptors is a young woman with Graves' ophthalmopathy.

In its sample, this clonotype was seen a few times. A clone one base away is much larger, so this may be a read error. The chain carries TRBV10-1 and TRBJ1-1, with D uncertain. CDR3 length: 13 residues. Germline V CDR1 and CDR2: WNHNN, SYGVQD (reference sequence). The CDR3, as DNA: TGCGCCATCAGTGAGCTATTGAACACTGAAGCTTTCTTT. Protein: CAISELLNTEAFF.

This sequence joins TRBV10-3 and TRBJ2-4; TRBD2 is a possible D gene (5 bases). The CDR3 has 13 amino acids. Germline V gene sequence: CDR1 ENHRY, CDR2 SYGVKD. V lost 7 bases to trimming and J lost 5 bases, with 12 bases between them. CDR3: CAITASPQNIQYF. DNA of the CDR3: TGTGCCATCACCGCTAGCCCCCAAAACATTCAGTACTTC.

This clonotype was counted at least ten times. This chain links TRBV19 with TRBJ1-1, with unresolved D. The CDR3 contains 14 residues. Germline V gives CDR1 LNHDA, CDR2 SQIVND (reference sequence). Trimming took 3 bases from V and 4 from J, leaving 12 bases between them. The CDR3: CASSMLRAGTEAFF. The CDR3 DNA reads as TGTGCCAGTAGTATGCTAAGGGCTGGCACTGAAGCTTTCTTT.

The V call is TRBV20-1, the J call TRBJ1-3; a possible D gene is TRBD1 (6 bases). Germline V CDR1 and CDR2: DFQATT, SNEGSKA (reference sequence). V was shortened by 6 bases and J by 9 bases, with 18 bases between the two germline ends. The CDR3 is 13 residues long. CDR3 DNA: TGCAGTGCGTTTGGGGACGTGGGGGCCACCATATATTTT. Residues: CSAFGDVGATIYF.

The chain links TRBV15 to TRBJ2-1, with 7 bases fitting TRBD2. Germline trimming cut 4 bases from V and 7 bases from J; bases unmatched to any gene: 13. Per germline, CDR1 LNHNV and CDR2 YYDKDF (reference sequence). The CDR3 sequence is 16 residues long. For the CDR3, the DNA is TGTGCCACCAGCACGCGGGGGTCTCCAACGGGGAATGAGCAGTTCTTC. This translates into CATSTRGSPTGNEQFF.

The chain employs TRBV19 and TRBJ1-6; 8 nucleotides match TRBD1. The CDR3 length is 15 residues. Germline V gene lookup returns CDR1 LNHDA and CDR2 SQIVND (reference sequence). The J segment lost 5 bases and the V segment lost 6 bases, leaving 6 bases of the junction unmatched. The CDR3 loop reads CASRPSGGHNSPLHF. The DNA for the CDR3 is TGTGCCAGTAGACCCTCAGGGGGCCATAATTCACCCCTCCACTTT.

The table lists this clonotype with a count of one. The gene calls are TRBV11-2 and TRBJ2-4; D is unresolved. Germline V gives CDR1 SGHAT, CDR2 FQNNGV. There are 12 residues in the CDR3. V lost 1 base, J lost 8 bases, and 6 bases lay in between. CDR3 DNA: TGTGCCAGCAGCTTAGTCGGCTACATTCAGTACTTC. It encodes CASSLVGYIQYF.

This clonotype was observed many times. The gene calls are TRBV10-2 and TRBJ1-5; a weak D match, TRBD1 (6 bases). The germline CDR1 and CDR2 sequences are WSHSY and SAAADI. The CDR3 has 12 residues. V dropped 8 bases and J dropped 7 bases, with 12 bases sitting between them. The CDR3 bases are TGCGCCAGCGCGGCAGGGGAACAGCCCCAGCATTTT. Its translation: CASAAGEQPQHF.

This clonotype was counted ten times or more. This chain links TRBV2 with TRBJ2-7; D is perhaps TRBD1 (5 bases). V lost 8 bases and J lost 5, with 16 bases in between. The CDR3 spans 13 residues. The germline V gene has CDR1 SNHLY and CDR2 FYNNEI. In DNA form, the CDR3 reads TGTGCCAGCGGCCAATTGGGGCGTGACGAGCAGTACTTC. This codes for CASGQLGRDEQYF.

There are many counts of this clonotype. V gene TRBV28 combines with J gene TRBJ2-7; 10 bases agree with TRBD1. The ends lost 2 bases at V and 2 bases at J; junction bases unmatched: 12. The CDR3 is made up of 18 amino acids. The germline gives CDR1 MDHEN, CDR2 SYDVKM. The CDR3 protein is CASSLGIGGTGVTYEQYF. In nucleotides, the CDR3 is TGTGCCAGCAGTTTAGGGATCGGCGGGACAGGGGTAACCTACGAGCAGTACTTC. Drawing the rest from reference TRBV28 and TRBJ2-7, the complete variable domain is DVKVTQSSRYLVKRTGEKVFLECVQDMDHENMFWYRQDPGLGLRLIYFSYDVKMKEKGDIPEGYSVSREKKERFSLILESASTNQTSMYLCASSLGIGGTGVTYEQYFGPGTRLTVT.

This clonotype was counted many times. The chain recombines TRBV7-6 with TRBJ2-4, with 14 bases lining up with TRBD2. V shed 0 bases, J shed 6 bases, and the junction held 10 bases outside the gene matches. CDR1 and CDR2 from the germline V gene are SGHVS and FNYEAQ. This CDR3 region has 19 residues. The CDR3 nucleotides read TGTGCCAGCAGCTTAGCTCCCACCGGGACTAGCGGGGGCGGAAACATTCAGTACTTC. The encoded protein is CASSLAPTGTSGGGNIQYF. Drawing the rest from reference TRBV7-6 and TRBJ2-4, the complete variable domain is GAGVSQSPRYKVTKRGQDVALRCDPISGHVSLYWYRQALGQGPEFLTYFNYEAQQDKSGLPNDRFSAERPEGSISTLTIQRTEQRDSAMYRCASSLAPTGTSGGGNIQYFGAGTRLSVL.

Concerning this clonotype: One base away lies a much larger clone, so this may be a sequencing read error. The chain employs TRBV7-6 and TRBJ2-7, with TRBD1 identical over 7 bases. Germline-derived CDR1 and CDR2 are SGHVS and FNYEAQ. The trim removed 1 base at V and 3 bases at J, leaving 6 bases unmatched. This CDR3 has 15 amino acids. The CDR3, as DNA: TGTGCCAGCAGCTTAGGGTCGACAGGGAGCTACGAGCAGTACTTC. It specifies CASSLGSTGSYEQYF.

This clonotype was observed many times. The chain recombines TRBV4-1 with TRBJ2-1, with a tentative D call TRBD2 (5 bases). V was clipped by 1 base and J by 6 bases, with 10 bases between them. The CDR3 totals 14 residues. Germline CDR1 reads MGHRA; CDR2 reads YSYEKL. The CDR3 sequence is CASSQGLGVNEQFF. The CDR3 coding sequence is TGCGCCAGCAGCCAAGGCCTCGGGGTCAATGAGCAGTTCTTC.

This clonotype was counted at least ten times. The chain has TRBV7-7 and TRBJ2-5; the D is unclear. In germline, CDR1 is SSHAT, CDR2 FNYEAQ (reference sequence). V was pared by 1 base and J by 1 base, with 7 bases between. The CDR3 covers 14 residues. The CDR3 region has the DNA TGTGCCAGCAGCTTAGGGTGGGGCCAAGAGACCCAGTACTTC. It is translated as CASSLGWGQETQYF. Full variable domain (rest looked up from reference TRBV7-7 and TRBJ2-5): GAGVSQSPRYKVTKRGQDVTLRCDPISSHATLYWYQQALGQGPEFLTYFNYEAQPDKSGLPSDRFSAERPEGSISTLTIQRTEQRDSAMYRCASSLGWGQETQYFGPGTRLLVL.

The table lists this clonotype with a few counts. V and J are TRBV5-6 and TRBJ1-1, with a weak D call TRBD1 (5 bases). Germline V gene data show CDR1 as SGHDT and CDR2 as YYEEEE. Trimming pared 0 bases from V and 5 bases from J, leaving 17 bases between. CDR3 length: 16 amino acids. CDR3 loop: CASSLGRGQGRTEAFF. The CDR3 DNA is TGTGCCAGCAGCTTGGGAAGAGGGCAGGGACGAACTGAAGCTTTCTTT.

This clonotype was seen repeatedly, ten times or more. V and J are TRBV12-3 or TRBV12-4 and TRBJ1-5; D call uncertain. V was cut by 2 bases and J by 5 bases, with 7 bases left in between. The CDR3 runs 13 residues. The CDR3 loop reads CASSLQSDQPQHF. Here the CDR3 DNA reads TGTGCCAGCAGTTTACAGAGTGATCAGCCCCAGCATTTT.

This clonotype was picked up a small number of times. CDR3 protein: CASSLSGGITGELFF. CDR3 bases: TGCGCCAGCAGTCTCAGCGGGGGGATCACCGGGGAGCTGTTTTTT. The rearrangement links TRBV4-1 to TRBJ2-2, with 9 bases matching TRBD2. Per germline, CDR1 MGHRA and CDR2 YSYEKL. This CDR3 has 15 amino acids. Trimming at V came to 6 bases and at J to 4 bases, leaving 6 bases not matched to a gene.

The V call is TRBV12-3 or TRBV12-4, the J call TRBJ2-7; 13 bases are a match to TRBD2. V shed 5 bases and J 7 bases; nucleotides not matched to a gene: 2. The CDR3 loop spans 13 amino acids. The CDR3 here is CASSAGLAGEQYF. The CDR3 DNA is TGTGCCAGCAGTGCGGGACTAGCGGGGGAGCAGTACTTC.

This clonotype was counted many times. The rearrangement uses TRBV2 and TRBJ2-7; TRBD2 matches 9 bases. V shed 4 bases and J 2 bases; nucleotides not matched to a gene: 6. Germline-derived CDR1 and CDR2 are SNHLY and FYNNEI. The CDR3 is made up of 15 amino acids. This CDR3 reads CASSGSGGITYEQYF. The CDR3 DNA follows: TGTGCCAGCAGTGGAAGCGGGGGGATAACCTACGAGCAGTACTTC.

This clonotype has ten or more counts. V usage is TRBV5-1 and J usage is TRBJ2-3; 9 bases are a match to TRBD2. Germline assignment: CDR1 SGHRS and CDR2 YFSETQ. The CDR3 runs to 14 residues. Trimming took 6 bases from V and 4 from J; bases not matched to a gene: 6. The DNA of the CDR3 is TGCGCCAGCAACGTAGCGGGGGCGGCAGATACGCAGTATTTT. It codes for CASNVAGAADTQYF.